This T cell receptor beta chain comes out of a study of T cell responses to AZD1222 COVID-19 vaccine. Assay used: immunoSEQ multiplex PCR; TCRdb lists only in-frame clones, some missing. The data contain roughly 150,000 clones, over 90% of them singletons. Broader study findings: Seropositivity was recorded at baseline in only 6 or 7 AZD1222 recipients. Elevations in Spike-specific TCR breadth and depth followed administration of two AZD1222 doses. Vaccine-associated CD4 TCRs ranged over spike, dominating at 160-218 and 743-854.

Points on this clone: Its target is not known.

Sequencing was performed on peripheral blood, taken on day 0 of AZD1222 vaccination. The clonotype comes from an adult in good health.

CDR3 coding DNA: TGCGCCAGCAGCGCAACTACCGAGGGACAGGGAAACAGAAATGAGCAGTTCTTC. Protein product: CASSATTEGQGNRNEQFF. This sequence joins TRBV5-1 and TRBJ2-1, with 9 bases lining up with TRBD1. The CDR3 length is 18 residues. Germline V CDR1 and CDR2: SGHRS, YFSETQ. The V and J ends lost 4 bases and 7 bases, in that order; junction bases with no gene match: 18.